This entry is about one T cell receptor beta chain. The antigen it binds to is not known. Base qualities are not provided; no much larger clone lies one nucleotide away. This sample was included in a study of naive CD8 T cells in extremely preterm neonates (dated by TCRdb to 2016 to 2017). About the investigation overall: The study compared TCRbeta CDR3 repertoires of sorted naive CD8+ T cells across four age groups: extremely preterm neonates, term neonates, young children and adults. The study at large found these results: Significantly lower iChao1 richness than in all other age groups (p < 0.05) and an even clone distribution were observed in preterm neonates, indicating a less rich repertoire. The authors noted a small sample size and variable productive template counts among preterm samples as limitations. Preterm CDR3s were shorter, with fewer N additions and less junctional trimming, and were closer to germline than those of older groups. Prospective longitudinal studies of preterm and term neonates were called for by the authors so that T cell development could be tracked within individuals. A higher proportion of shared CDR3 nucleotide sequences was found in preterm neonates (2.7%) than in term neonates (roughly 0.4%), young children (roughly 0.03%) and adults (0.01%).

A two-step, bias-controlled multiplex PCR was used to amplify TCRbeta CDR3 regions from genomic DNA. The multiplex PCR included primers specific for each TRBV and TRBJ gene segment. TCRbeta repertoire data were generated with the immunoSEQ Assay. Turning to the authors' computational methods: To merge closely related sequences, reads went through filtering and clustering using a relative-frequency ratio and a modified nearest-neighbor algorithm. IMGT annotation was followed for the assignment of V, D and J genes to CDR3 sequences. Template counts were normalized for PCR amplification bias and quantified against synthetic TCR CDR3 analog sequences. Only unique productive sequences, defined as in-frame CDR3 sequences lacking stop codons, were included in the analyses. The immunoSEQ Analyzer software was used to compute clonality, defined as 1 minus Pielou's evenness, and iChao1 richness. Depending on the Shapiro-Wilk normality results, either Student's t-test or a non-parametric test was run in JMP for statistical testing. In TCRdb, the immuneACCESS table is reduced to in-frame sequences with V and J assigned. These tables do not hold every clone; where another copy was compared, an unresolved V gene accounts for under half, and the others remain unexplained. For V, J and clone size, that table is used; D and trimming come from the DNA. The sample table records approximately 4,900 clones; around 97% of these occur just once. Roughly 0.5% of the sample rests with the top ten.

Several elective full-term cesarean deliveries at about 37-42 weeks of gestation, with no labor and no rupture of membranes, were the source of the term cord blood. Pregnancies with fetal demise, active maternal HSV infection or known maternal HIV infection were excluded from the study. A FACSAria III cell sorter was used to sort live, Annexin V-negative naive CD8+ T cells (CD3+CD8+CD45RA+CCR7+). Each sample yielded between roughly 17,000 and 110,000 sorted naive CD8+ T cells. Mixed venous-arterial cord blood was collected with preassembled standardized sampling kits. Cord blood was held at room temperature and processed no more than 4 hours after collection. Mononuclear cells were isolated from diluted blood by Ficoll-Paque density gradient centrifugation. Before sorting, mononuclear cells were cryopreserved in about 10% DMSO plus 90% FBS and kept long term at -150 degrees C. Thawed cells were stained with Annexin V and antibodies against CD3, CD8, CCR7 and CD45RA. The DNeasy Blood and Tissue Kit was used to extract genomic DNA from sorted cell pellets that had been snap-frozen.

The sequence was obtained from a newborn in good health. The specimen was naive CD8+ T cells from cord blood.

Read as DNA, the sequence is TGTGCCAGCAGCTTAGGTGGGGGCTATAGCAATCAGCCCCAGCATTTT. It translates as CASSLGGGYSNQPQHF. The chain joins TRBV11-2 to TRBJ1-5; 6 matching bases give a weak D call of TRBD1. For CDR1 and CDR2, the germline V gene lists SGHAT and FQNNGV. V loses 1 base, J loses 0 bases, and the germline ends lie 10 bases apart. The CDR3 holds 16 amino acids from the cysteine to the phenylalanine. The sequence is cut down to CDR3 DNA, 48 bases in frame from base 1.